This record covers a single TCR beta chain. V gave up 4 bases and J gave up 5 bases, with 20 bases separating them. CDR3 size: 16 residues. CDR1 and CDR2 (germline): SGHAT, FQNNGV. Methods used by the authors: Researchers report that nucleated cell counts were estimated from reference gene primer amplification. Here immunoSEQ multiplex PCR was the method, and the copy in TCRdb shows in-frame clones only, minus some. V and J calls and clone size are those listed in that table; D and trimming were worked out from the DNA. The sample records around 250,000 clones, 88% being singletons. Seattle participants joined during active infection and were tracked over time. The data were taken from a study of blood T cell repertoires in COVID-19. Study overall: From the United States, Italy and Spain came samples of acute and convalescent COVID-19.

Sequenced material: peripheral blood. The chain carries TRBV11-2 and TRBJ2-5; tentative D call: TRBD2 (7 bases). This TCR was recovered from a woman aged 70-85 years with COVID-19, enrolled during active disease. The DNA for the CDR3 is TGTGCCAGCAGCTGGGGGGGGGCCCCGAAACTGGAGACCCAGTACTTC. The encoded protein is CASSWGGAPKLETQYF.